A single T cell receptor (beta chain) is shown here with its context. Its antigen is not identified. This CDR3 spans 14 amino acids. Germline CDR1 is MNHNS and CDR2 is SASEGT. The data stem from a study of T cells expressing NK-cell markers. Study in general: Most of the eight sequenced donors tested HCMV-seropositive; one tested seronegative.

TCRdb reprocessed the 5' RACE reads, keeping one entry per CDR3 protein, no DNA. The sample data list roughly 170,000 distinct CDR3 sequences. General study points: Dominant NKG2C+ clonotype frequencies of roughly 1.0-8% of CD8+ T cells were measured in over five donors.

The sample consisted of blood T cells: a sorted CD56 or NKG2C T cell subset, CD4+ or CD8+ T cells, or bulk PBMC T cells (not recorded which). J is TRBJ1-1 and V is TRBV6-1. The receptor was isolated from a woman aged 18-70 years in good health. CDR3: CASRDLGRLTEAFF.